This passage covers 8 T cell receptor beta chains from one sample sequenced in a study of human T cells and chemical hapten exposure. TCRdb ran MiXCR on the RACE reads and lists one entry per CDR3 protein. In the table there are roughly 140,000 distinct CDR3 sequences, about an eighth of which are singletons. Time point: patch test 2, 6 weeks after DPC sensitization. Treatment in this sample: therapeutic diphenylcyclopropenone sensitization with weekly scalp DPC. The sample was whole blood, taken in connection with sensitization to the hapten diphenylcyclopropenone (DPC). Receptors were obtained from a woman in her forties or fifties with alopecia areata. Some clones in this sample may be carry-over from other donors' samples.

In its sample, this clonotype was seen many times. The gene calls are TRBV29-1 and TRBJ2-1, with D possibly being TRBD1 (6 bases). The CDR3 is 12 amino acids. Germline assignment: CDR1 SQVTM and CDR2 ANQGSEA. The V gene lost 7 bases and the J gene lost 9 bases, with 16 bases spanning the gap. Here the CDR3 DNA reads TGCAGCGCTAAGATTACAGGGTTTGAGCAGTTCTTC. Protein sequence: CSAKITGFEQFF.

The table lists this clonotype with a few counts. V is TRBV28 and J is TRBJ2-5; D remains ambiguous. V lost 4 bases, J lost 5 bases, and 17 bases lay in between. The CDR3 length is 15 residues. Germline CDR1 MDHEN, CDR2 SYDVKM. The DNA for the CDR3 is TGTGCCAGCAGTTCGACTTTGAGTTTCCGGGAGACCCAGTACTTC. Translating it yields CASSSTLSFRETQYF.

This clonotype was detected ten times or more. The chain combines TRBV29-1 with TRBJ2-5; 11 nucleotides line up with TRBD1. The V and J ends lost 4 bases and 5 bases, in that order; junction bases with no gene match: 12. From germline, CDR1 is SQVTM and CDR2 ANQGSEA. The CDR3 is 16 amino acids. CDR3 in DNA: TGCAGCGTTGCTTTTAGTCTCGGACAGGGGGCTGAGACCCAGTACTTC. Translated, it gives CSVAFSLGQGAETQYF.

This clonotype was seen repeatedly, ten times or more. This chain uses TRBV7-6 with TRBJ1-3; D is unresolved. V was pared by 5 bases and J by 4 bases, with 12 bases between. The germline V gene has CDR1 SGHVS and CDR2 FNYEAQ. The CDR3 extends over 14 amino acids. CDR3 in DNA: TGTGCCAGCAGCCTGGCCCCGACAGGAAACACCATATATTTT. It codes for CASSLAPTGNTIYF.

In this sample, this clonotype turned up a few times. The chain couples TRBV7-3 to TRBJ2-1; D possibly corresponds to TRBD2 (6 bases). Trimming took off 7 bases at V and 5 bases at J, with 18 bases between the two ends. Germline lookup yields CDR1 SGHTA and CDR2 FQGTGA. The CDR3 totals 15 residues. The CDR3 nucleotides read TGTGCCAGCACCTCCCCGACTAGAGGGGACAATGAGCAGTTCTTC. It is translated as CASTSPTRGDNEQFF.

The CDR3 reads CSAKSGDFYEQYF. The CDR3, as DNA: TGCAGTGCTAAAAGCGGAGATTTCTACGAGCAGTACTTC. The genes are TRBV20-1 and TRBJ2-7, with D possibly matching TRBD2 (5 bases). V was pared by 4 bases and J by 3 bases, with 13 bases between. This CDR3 comprises 13 residues. Germline loops: CDR1 DFQATT, CDR2 SNEGSKA (reference sequence).

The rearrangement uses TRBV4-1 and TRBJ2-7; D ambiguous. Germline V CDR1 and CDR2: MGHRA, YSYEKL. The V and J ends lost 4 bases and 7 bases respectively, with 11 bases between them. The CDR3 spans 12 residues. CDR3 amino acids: CASSPRPGEQYF. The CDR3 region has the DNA TGCGCCAGCAGCCCGCGGCCCGGGGAGCAGTACTTC.

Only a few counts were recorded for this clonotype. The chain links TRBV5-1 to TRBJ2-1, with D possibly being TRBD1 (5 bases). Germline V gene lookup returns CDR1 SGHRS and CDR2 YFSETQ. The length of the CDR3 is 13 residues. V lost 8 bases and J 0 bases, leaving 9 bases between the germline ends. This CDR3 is CASGAVSYNEQFF. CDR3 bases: TGCGCCAGTGGGGCCGTCTCCTACAATGAGCAGTTCTTC.